The clone carrying this T cell receptor beta chain was recorded a few times. This specimen comes from a study of T cells in Graves' hyperthyroidism and ophthalmopathy. Amplified TCR beta CDR3 regions derived from RNA transcripts. RT-PCR in the first round (using the HTBI primer set) targeted the TCR CDR3. TCRdb re-derived calls from the multiplex PCR reads in MiXCR, one entry per CDR3 protein. The sample has a few hundred thousand distinct CDR3 sequences, roughly 15% seen once. Germline V gives CDR1 LGHDT, CDR2 YNNKEL (reference sequence). The CDR3 extends over 19 amino acids. The V end was cut by 0 bases, the J end by 3 bases, with 22 bases between.

Source material: blood. This chain joins TRBV3-1 and TRBJ2-3; perhaps TRBD2 as D (5 bases). The receptor was derived from a woman in her thirties or forties with Graves' ophthalmopathy. CDR3 sequence reads: CASSQDRAGSSRQTDTQYF. Here the CDR3 DNA reads TGTGCCAGCAGCCAAGATCGGGCGGGTAGTTCAAGACAAACAGATACGCAGTATTTT.